These 24 T cell receptor beta chains originate from one sample sequenced in a study of blood T cell repertoires in COVID-19 (dated by TCRdb to 2018 to 2021). Libraries were constructed by the immunoSEQ multiplex PCR assay. The source is immuneACCESS, and TCRdb retained only in-frame sequences with V and J called. Part of the clones is not carried over; for the studies checked, unresolved V genes explain less than half of this, and the remainder is unexplained. The sample includes about 220,000 clones, with about 80% observed a single time. 2.5% of the sample rests with the top ten. Input material: peripheral blood. The receptors here all came from a woman aged 40 to 55 with active or convalescent COVID-19.

The V call is TRBV4-1, the J call TRBJ2-7; D perhaps matches TRBD1 (6 bases). The V and J ends lost 3 bases and 3 bases respectively, with 18 bases between them. The V gene's germline CDR1 is MGHRA and CDR2 YSYEKL. CDR3 length: 16 amino acids. The CDR3 is CASSQTGTKKGYEQYF. DNA for the CDR3: TGCGCCAGCAGCCAGACCGGGACAAAAAAGGGCTACGAGCAGTACTTC.

For this clone: The sample holds other DNA sequences that translate to the same CDR3. V gene TRBV28 combines with J gene TRBJ2-5, with a possible D match to TRBD2 (5 bases). V was shortened by 5 bases and J by 2 bases, with 9 bases between the two germline ends. The CDR3 sequence is 13 residues long. Germline V lookup: CDR1 MDHEN, CDR2 SYDVKM. CDR3 sequence (DNA): TGTGCCAGCAGTCTAGGAGGACAAGAGACCCAGTACTTC. Protein product: CASSLGGQETQYF.

This chain joins TRBV6-5 and TRBJ2-7, with TRBD2 matching 7 bases. The CDR3 covers 14 residues. J was trimmed by 7 bases and V by 3 bases; bases with no gene match: 9. CDR1 and CDR2 from the germline V gene are MNHEY and SVGAGI. The CDR3 loop reads CASSYSTGGFEQYF. The CDR3 region has the DNA TGTGCCAGCAGTTATAGTACGGGAGGATTTGAGCAGTACTTC.

The chain joins TRBV19 to TRBJ2-7, with a possible D match to TRBD2 (6 bases). Trimming cost V 1 base and J 3 bases, with 16 bases left between them. The CDR3 spans 16 residues. The germline V gene has CDR1 LNHDA and CDR2 SQIVND (reference sequence). The CDR3 sequence is CASSIGRREGSYEQYF. CDR3 DNA sequence: TGTGCCAGTAGTATAGGAAGGCGGGAAGGGAGCTACGAGCAGTACTTC.

The V and J genes are TRBV11-3 and TRBJ2-7; 16 nucleotides match TRBD2. V shed 4 bases and J 0 bases; nucleotides not matched to a gene: 9. The germline V gene has CDR1 SGHNT and CDR2 YENEEA. This CDR3 is 19 amino acids long. This chain's CDR3 is CASSSISGLAGGSSYEQYF. CDR3 DNA sequence: TGTGCCAGCAGCTCGATCTCGGGACTAGCGGGGGGGAGCTCCTACGAGCAGTACTTC.

The V and J genes are TRBV21-1 and TRBJ2-7; the table's D call, TRBD1, was not checked against the DNA. TRBV21-1 represents a pseudogene. The CDR3 spans 13 residues. CDR3 bases: TGTGCCAGCAGCACTCGACACATCTACGAGCAGTACTTC. Residues: CASSTRHIYEQYF.

The V and J genes are TRBV6-5 and TRBJ2-2; D call uncertain. This CDR3 is built from 14 residues. V lost 8 bases and J lost 2, with 12 bases in between. CDR1 is MNHEY and CDR2 is SVGAGI in the germline V gene. The CDR3 sequence is CASRSGPNTGELFF. The CDR3 DNA reads as TGTGCCAGCCGATCGGGTCCCAACACCGGGGAGCTGTTTTTT.

The chain has TRBV6-1 and TRBJ1-2; no reliable D call. The V end lost 3 bases, the J end lost 6 bases, and 8 bases lay between the germline ends. Germline V lookup: CDR1 MNHNS, CDR2 SASEGT. CDR3 length equals 12 residues. The CDR3 sequence is CASSERLHGYTF. The CDR3 DNA reads TGTGCCAGCAGTGAGAGGTTACATGGCTACACCTTC.

The V gene is TRBV27, the J gene TRBJ2-5; possible D gene TRBD1, 5 bases. Germline values: CDR1 MNHEY, CDR2 SMNVEV (reference sequence). Trimming shortened V by 3 bases and J by 5 bases, and 13 bases separated the two germline ends. There are 14 residues in the CDR3. CDR3: CASSFGRVGETQYF. The CDR3 DNA sequence: TGTGCCAGCAGTTTCGGCAGGGTGGGGGAGACCCAGTACTTC.

The genes are TRBV2 and TRBJ2-2, with TRBD1 identical over 10 bases. This CDR3 has 15 amino acids. J was trimmed by 5 bases and V by 7 bases; bases with no gene match: 7. Germline V gives CDR1 SNHLY, CDR2 FYNNEI. CDR3 sequence (DNA): TGTGCCAGCACCGGACAGGGGGTAGGAACCGGGGAGCTGTTTTTT. This translates into CASTGQGVGTGELFF.

This rearrangement joins TRBV25-1 to TRBJ2-7; 8 positions agree with TRBD1. The CDR3 has 16 residues. V shed 4 bases, J shed 7 bases, and the junction held 15 bases outside the gene matches. Germline V gives CDR1 MGHDK, CDR2 SYGVNS. In DNA form, the CDR3 reads TGTGCCAGCAGTGTGGGACAGGTCCAATTTTCAGGGGAGCAGTACTTC. This sequence encodes CASSVGQVQFSGEQYF.

The rearrangement links TRBV9 to TRBJ2-1, with 13 nucleotides matching TRBD2. The CDR3 loop spans 17 amino acids. V shed 4 bases, J shed 7 bases, and the junction held 11 bases outside the gene matches. The germline gives CDR1 SGDLS, CDR2 YYNGEE. CDR3 in amino acids: CASSKELAGGPSNEQFF. CDR3 nucleotide sequence: TGTGCCAGCAGCAAAGAACTAGCGGGAGGGCCGAGTAATGAGCAGTTCTTC.

The chain recombines TRBV4-2 with TRBJ1-1, with D unresolved. The CDR3 contains 14 residues. CDR1 is LGHNA and CDR2 is YNFKEQ in the germline V gene. Trimming pared 1 base from V and 1 base from J, leaving 7 bases between. The chain's CDR3 is CASSQVLANTEAFF. The DNA of the CDR3 is TGTGCCAGCAGCCAAGTTCTGGCGAACACTGAAGCTTTCTTT.

The V and J genes are TRBV6-2 or TRBV6-3 and TRBJ1-1; D remains unclear. This CDR3 contains 12 residues. V was pared by 3 bases and J by 6 bases, with 8 bases between. Germline lookup yields CDR1 MNHEY and CDR2 SVGEGT. The CDR3 DNA reads as TGTGCCAGCAGTTATCCAGGCGCTGAAGCTTTCTTT. Protein product: CASSYPGAEAFF.

This clone showed up just once. This rearrangement joins TRBV7-9 to TRBJ1-6; D is uncertain. The germline gives CDR1 SEHNR, CDR2 FQNEAQ (reference sequence). The CDR3 has 16 residues. The V end was cut by 0 bases, the J end by 5 bases, with 11 bases between. CDR3 DNA sequence: TGTGCCAGCAGCTTAGCGAAAATACAGAATAATTCACCCCTCCACTTT. Its protein product is CASSLAKIQNNSPLHF.

The chain employs TRBV2 and TRBJ2-1; TRBD2 agrees at 10 bases. The CDR3 runs to 15 residues. V shed 4 bases and J 5 bases; nucleotides not matched to a gene: 5. Germline CDR1 is SNHLY and CDR2 is FYNNEI. CDR3 nucleotides: TGTGCCAGCAGTGGAATAGGACTAGCGGACAATGAGCAGTTCTTC. Translated: CASSGIGLADNEQFF.

The chain uses TRBV5-8 and TRBJ2-3; the D gene is possibly TRBD2 (7 bases). The CDR3 is 15 residues long. Germline V CDR1 and CDR2: SGHTS, YDEGEE. The germline V and J ends were trimmed by 10 bases and 3 bases, with 21 bases remaining between them. CDR3 bases: TGTGCCCACGGCTCAATGGCGGGGGCGACAGATACGCAGTATTTT. Its translation is CAHGSMAGATDTQYF.

The chain is built from TRBV7-6 and TRBJ2-5; 8 bases align to TRBD2. This CDR3 comprises 14 residues. V lost 2 bases and J lost 5; bases outside the gene matches: 4. Germline assignment: CDR1 SGHVS and CDR2 FNYEAQ. CDR3 amino acids: CASSLQAGDETQYF. As DNA, the CDR3 is TGTGCCAGCAGCTTACAAGCGGGAGACGAGACCCAGTACTTC.

This clone was detected once. The gene calls are TRBV7-2 and TRBJ2-7; TRBD2 aligns across 9 bases. The CDR3 is made up of 16 amino acids. The V gene's germline CDR1 is SGHTA and CDR2 FQGNSA. V dropped 4 bases and J dropped 7; count of bases not matched to a gene: 14. The CDR3 protein is CASSYPPAGGPQEQYF. The CDR3 DNA reads as TGTGCCAGCAGCTACCCTCCCGCGGGGGGGCCTCAGGAGCAGTACTTC. The whole variable domain, filled in from reference TRBV7-2 and TRBJ2-7, reads GAGVSQSPSNKVTEKGKDVELRCDPISGHTALYWYRQSLGQGLEFLIYFQGNSAPDKSGLPSDRFSAERTGGSVSTLTIQRTQQEDSAVYLCASSYPPAGGPQEQYFGPGTRLTVT.

The count of this clone is one. The chain links TRBV9 to TRBJ2-3; D is possibly TRBD2 (7 bases). The germline V and J ends were trimmed by 4 bases and 5 bases, with 14 bases remaining between them. The CDR3 is 14 amino acids. Germline V CDR1 and CDR2: SGDLS, YYNGEE. The CDR3 nucleotides are TGTGCCAGCAGCCCTTTGGGAGGGGGAGATACGCAGTATTTT. As protein: CASSPLGGGDTQYF. The full variable domain, its missing parts supplied by reference TRBV9 and TRBJ2-3, is DSGVTQTPKHLITATGQRVTLRCSPRSGDLSVYWYQQSLDQGLQFLIQYYNGEERAKGNILERFSAQQFPDLHSELNLSSLELGDSALYFCASSPLGGGDTQYFGPGTRLTVL.

The rearrangement links TRBV11-1 to TRBJ2-1; unclear D gene. This CDR3 spans 12 amino acids. Trimming stripped 5 bases from V and 12 bases from J, with 14 bases between. In germline, CDR1 is SGHAT, CDR2 FQDESV (reference sequence). Here the CDR3 DNA reads TGTGCCAGCAGCCGGCTTGTAACGGGGCAGTTCTTC. Its protein is CASSRLVTGQFF.

V gene TRBV12-3 or TRBV12-4 combines with J gene TRBJ1-2; 7 positions agree with TRBD1. J was trimmed by 8 bases and V by 8 bases; bases with no gene match: 8. The CDR3 extends over 12 amino acids. The CDR3 DNA is TGTGCCAGCCGGGACAGTGCTTCGGGCTACACCTTC. Translating it yields CASRDSASGYTF.

The J gene is TRBJ2-6, the V gene TRBV5-8, with a weak D call TRBD2 (6 bases). This CDR3 comprises 15 residues. V lost 1 base and J 2 bases, leaving 7 bases between the germline ends. Looked up from germline, CDR1 is SGHTS and CDR2 is YDEGEE. In nucleotides, the CDR3 is TGTGCCAGCAGCTTGTGGGGGGCTGGGGCCAACGTCCTGACTTTC. Translating it yields CASSLWGAGANVLTF.

The CDR3 DNA is TGTGCCAGCAGTGAAGAAGGGACAGCTAATGAAAAACTGTTTTTT. This codes for CASSEEGTANEKLFF. The chain recombines TRBV2 with TRBJ1-4; 7 nucleotides line up with TRBD1. CDR3 size: 15 residues. V trimming: 1 base; J trimming: 3 bases; junction bases outside the gene matches: 2. Germline V gene lookup returns CDR1 SNHLY and CDR2 FYNNEI. Full variable domain (outside the CDR3, taken from reference TRBV2 and TRBJ1-4): EPEVTQTPSHQVTQMGQEVILRCVPISNHLYFYWYRQILGQKVEFLVSFYNNEISEKSEIFDDQFSVERPDGSNFTLKIRSTKLEDSAMYFCASSEEGTANEKLFFGSGTQLSVL.